The 8 T cell receptor beta chains given below trace back to one sample, sequenced in a study of human T cells and chemical hapten exposure. Time point given: pre-sensitization, week 0. The treatment is: therapeutic diphenylcyclopropenone sensitization with weekly scalp DPC. MiXCR was run by TCRdb on the RACE reads, yielding one entry per CDR3 protein. In the table there are under 90,000 distinct CDR3 sequences, approximately 9.9% of which are singletons. The sample consisted of whole blood, taken in connection with sensitization to the hapten diphenylcyclopropenone (DPC). These receptors originate from a middle-aged woman with alopecia areata. Some clones in this sample may be carry-over from other donors' samples.

The sample holds a few counts of this clonotype. This chain uses TRBV4-3 with TRBJ1-5, with TRBD1 matching 9 bases. The CDR3 totals 19 residues. V lost 0 bases to trimming and J lost 1 base; unmatched junction nucleotides: 10. Germline CDR1 reads LGHNA; CDR2 reads YSLEER. CDR3 region: CASSQDRIQGAISNQPQHF. CDR3 DNA: TGCGCCAGCAGCCAAGATAGGATACAGGGGGCAATAAGCAATCAGCCCCAGCATTTT.

This clonotype was seen ten or more times. The genes are TRBV18 and TRBJ1-5; no clear D. V was cut by 3 bases and J by 4 bases, with 13 bases left in between. Germline V gene sequence: CDR1 KGHSH, CDR2 LQKENI. CDR3 length: 15 amino acids. CDR3 region: CASSPGLQVNQPQHF. Here the CDR3 DNA reads TGTGCCAGCTCACCCGGTTTACAAGTTAATCAGCCCCAGCATTTT.

Turning to this clonotype: The junction departs from germline at one end; a sequencing error may be responsible. V gene TRBV27 combines with J gene TRBJ2-7; D might be TRBD1 (5 bases). CDR3 length: 16 residues. The germline V gene has CDR1 MNHEY and CDR2 SMNVEV (reference sequence). Here the CDR3 DNA reads TGTGACAGCAGTCACCTCCCTGGGGCAGGTACGCCTGAGCAGTACTTC. It specifies CDSSHLPGAGTPEQYF.

This clonotype was counted a few times. V is TRBV5-5 and J is TRBJ1-6, with D uncertain. Germline loops: CDR1 SGHKS, CDR2 YYEKEE (reference sequence). The CDR3 contains 15 residues. Trimming shortened V by 5 bases and J by 9 bases, and 18 bases separated the two germline ends. The CDR3 bases are TGTGCCAGCAGACGGACCTCGGGGTCGGGTTCACCCCTCCACTTT. It is translated as CASRRTSGSGSPLHF. The full variable domain, its missing parts supplied by reference TRBV5-5 and TRBJ1-6, is DAGVTQSPTHLIKTRGQQVTLRCSPISGHKSVSWYQQVLGQGPQFIFQYYEKEERGRGNFPDRFSARQFPNYSSELNVNALLLGDSALYLCASRRTSGSGSPLHFGNGTRLTVT.

This clonotype was seen only a few times. This chain joins TRBV5-1 and TRBJ2-5, with 10 bases aligning to TRBD2. CDR3 length: 15 amino acids. V lost 2 bases to trimming and J lost 4 bases; unmatched junction nucleotides: 5. Germline V lookup: CDR1 SGHRS, CDR2 YFSETQ. The CDR3 loop reads CASSFSGGSGETQYF. CDR3 nucleotide sequence: TGCGCCAGCAGCTTTAGCGGGGGGTCGGGAGAGACCCAGTACTTC.

The sample holds many counts of this clonotype. V and J are TRBV7-9 and TRBJ2-5; D gene ambiguous. Germline CDR1 and CDR2: SEHNR and FQNEAQ (reference sequence). The CDR3 runs to 13 residues. V was pared by 3 bases and J by 4 bases, with 9 bases between. This chain's CDR3 is CASSFPPTETQYF. The CDR3 DNA sequence: TGTGCCAGCAGCTTCCCGCCGACAGAGACCCAGTACTTC.

Ten or more counts support this clonotype. The V and J genes are TRBV7-9 and TRBJ1-6, with 10 bases matching TRBD1. Germline V gene data show CDR1 as SEHNR and CDR2 as FQNEAQ (reference sequence). The V and J ends lost 4 bases and 6 bases, in that order; junction bases with no gene match: 3. This CDR3 has 15 residues. CDR3 protein: CASSSGTGVNSPLHF. For the CDR3, the DNA is TGTGCCAGCAGCTCCGGGACAGGGGTTAATTCACCCCTCCACTTT. Variable domain in full (rest from reference TRBV7-9 and TRBJ1-6): DTGVSQNPRHKITKRGQNVTFRCDPISEHNRLYWYRQTLGQGPEFLTYFQNEAQLEKSRLLSDRFSAERPKGSFSTLEIQRTEQGDSAMYLCASSSGTGVNSPLHFGNGTRLTVT.

Only a few counts were recorded for this clonotype. V gene TRBV30 combines with J gene TRBJ1-5; 10 bases are shared with TRBD1. The V and J ends lost 5 bases and 5 bases, in that order; junction bases with no gene match: 3. Germline values: CDR1 GTSNPN, CDR2 SVGIG (reference sequence). This CDR3 region has 13 residues. CDR3 in DNA: TGTGCCTGGGGGACAGGGGTGGATCAGCCCCAGCATTTT. Translated: CAWGTGVDQPQHF.